This is a list of T cell receptor beta chains from one sample in a study of T cell responses to AZD1222 COVID-19 vaccine. The method was immunoSEQ multiplex PCR; TCRdb's version includes in-frame clones alone and lacks a portion of them. The sample yields 100,000 to 150,000 clones, roughly nine tenths seen once. The specimen was peripheral blood, collected on day 0 of AZD1222 vaccination. The receptors were sampled from an adult in good health. CDR3s include the opening cysteine and the closing phenylalanine or tryptophan. Fields, in order: clone size, D gene, V gene, J gene, CDR3 protein, CDR3 DNA. The D gene is left open where the match is weak. Expanded clones get a size class; other rows say once, few or many, or leave the size out.

size: .; D: .; V: TRBV18; J: TRBJ2-1; CDR3: CASSPPAGEYNEQFF; DNA: TGTGCCAGCTCACCACCGGCCGGAGAGTACAATGAGCAGTTCTTC
size: .; D: .; V: TRBV9; J: TRBJ1-3; CDR3: CASSAGSGNTIYF; DNA: TGTGCCAGCAGCGCAGGGTCTGGAAACACCATATATTTT
size: .; D: .; V: TRBV7-9; J: TRBJ1-2; CDR3: CASSFLSLELYGYTF; DNA: TGTGCCAGCAGCTTCTTGAGTCTCGAGCTCTATGGCTACACCTTC
size: .; D: TRBD1; V: TRBV27; J: TRBJ1-6; CDR3: CASSSLRDRIALSSYNSPLHF; DNA: TGTGCCAGCAGCTCACTCCGGGACAGGATCGCTCTGAGCTCCTATAATTCACCCCTCCACTTT
size: .; D: .; V: TRBV12-5; J: TRBJ2-3; CDR3: CASGTGYHTQYF; DNA: TGTGCTAGTGGTACAGGGTATCATACGCAGTATTTT
size: once; D: .; V: TRBV28; J: TRBJ2-4; CDR3: CASNPARTLAKNIQYF; DNA: TGTGCCAGCAACCCCGCGAGGACCTTAGCCAAAAACATTCAGTACTTC
size: .; D: TRBD1; V: TRBV5-6; J: TRBJ2-7; CDR3: CASSLGTGGSSYEQYF; DNA: TGTGCCAGCAGCTTGGGGACAGGGGGTTCCTCCTACGAGCAGTACTTC
size: .; D: .; V: TRBV9; J: TRBJ2-3; CDR3: CASSPFLGGYLADTQYF; DNA: TGTGCCAGCAGCCCTTTTTTAGGGGGGTACCTCGCAGATACGCAGTATTTT
size: .; D: .; V: TRBV30; J: TRBJ1-6; CDR3: CAWSGQSGNSPLHF; DNA: TGTGCCTGGAGCGGACAGAGTGGTAATTCACCCCTCCACTTT
size: .; D: .; V: TRBV9; J: TRBJ2-7; CDR3: CASSVGLGRNYEQYF; DNA: TGTGCCAGCAGCGTAGGCTTGGGGCGAAACTACGAGCAGTACTTC
size: .; D: TRBD2; V: TRBV11-2; J: TRBJ2-6; CDR3: CASSSGTSAGANVLTF; DNA: TGTGCCAGCAGCTCAGGGACTAGTGCTGGGGCCAACGTCCTGACTTTC
size: .; D: .; V: TRBV4-1; J: TRBJ1-1; CDR3: CASSLKVGANTEAFF; DNA: TGCGCCAGCAGCCTCAAGGTAGGGGCTAACACTGAAGCTTTCTTT
size: few; D: TRBD2; V: TRBV3-1/TRBV3-2; J: TRBJ2-1; CDR3: CASSKLTGTSGSFEQFF; DNA: TGTGCCAGCAGCAAGCTGACCGGGACTAGCGGGAGTTTTGAGCAGTTCTTC
size: .; D: .; V: TRBV5-4; J: TRBJ1-6; CDR3: CASRTGDLGNSPLHF; DNA: TGTGCCAGCCGAACAGGTGACCTTGGAAATTCACCCCTCCACTTT
size: .; D: TRBD1; V: TRBV6-4; J: TRBJ1-5; CDR3: CASSATGGNQPQHF; DNA: TGTGCCAGCAGTGCCACAGGGGGCAATCAGCCCCAGCATTTT
size: .; D: .; V: TRBV7-6; J: TRBJ2-1; CDR3: CASSLVGTPYNEQFF; DNA: TGTGCCAGCAGCTTAGTGGGGACACCCTACAATGAGCAGTTCTTC
size: once; D: .; V: TRBV28; J: TRBJ2-4; CDR3: CASSGGMLAKNIQYF; DNA: TGTGCCAGCAGCGGAGGGATGCTAGCCAAAAACATTCAGTACTTC
size: .; D: TRBD2; V: TRBV7-3; J: TRBJ2-3; CDR3: CASSQLAGGIDTQYF; DNA: TGTGCCAGCAGCCAGCTAGCGGGAGGGATAGATACGCAGTATTTT
size: .; D: TRBD2; V: TRBV9; J: TRBJ2-1; CDR3: CASSVVGTSGLGSYNEQFF; DNA: TGTGCCAGCAGCGTAGTAGGGACTAGCGGTCTGGGGTCCTACAATGAGCAGTTCTTC
size: once; D: TRBD1; V: TRBV2; J: TRBJ2-5; CDR3: CASTTRLIGTGQGRETQYF; DNA: TGTGCCAGCACTACAAGATTGATTGGAACGGGACAGGGCCGAGAGACCCAGTACTTC
size: .; D: .; V: TRBV18; J: TRBJ1-1; CDR3: CASSPGANTEAFF; DNA: TGTGCCAGCTCACCAGGGGCGAACACTGAAGCTTTCTTT
size: few; D: .; V: TRBV18; J: TRBJ2-1; CDR3: CASSQDGRRTYNEQFF; DNA: TGTGCCAGCTCCCAAGACGGGAGACGGACCTACAATGAGCAGTTCTTC
size: .; D: TRBD1; V: TRBV6-6; J: TRBJ1-4; CDR3: CASSYSSGGIDEKLFF; DNA: TGTGCCAGCAGTTACTCCTCAGGGGGCATCGATGAAAAACTGTTTTTT
size: once; D: .; V: TRBV24-1; J: TRBJ2-1; CDR3: CATGGVWDRSYNEQFF; DNA: TGTGCCACCGGGGGGGTATGGGACAGATCCTACAATGAGCAGTTCTTC
size: .; D: .; V: TRBV6-6; J: TRBJ2-7; CDR3: CASWGSGGQEQYF; DNA: TGTGCCAGCTGGGGGTCTGGCGGTCAGGAGCAGTACTTC